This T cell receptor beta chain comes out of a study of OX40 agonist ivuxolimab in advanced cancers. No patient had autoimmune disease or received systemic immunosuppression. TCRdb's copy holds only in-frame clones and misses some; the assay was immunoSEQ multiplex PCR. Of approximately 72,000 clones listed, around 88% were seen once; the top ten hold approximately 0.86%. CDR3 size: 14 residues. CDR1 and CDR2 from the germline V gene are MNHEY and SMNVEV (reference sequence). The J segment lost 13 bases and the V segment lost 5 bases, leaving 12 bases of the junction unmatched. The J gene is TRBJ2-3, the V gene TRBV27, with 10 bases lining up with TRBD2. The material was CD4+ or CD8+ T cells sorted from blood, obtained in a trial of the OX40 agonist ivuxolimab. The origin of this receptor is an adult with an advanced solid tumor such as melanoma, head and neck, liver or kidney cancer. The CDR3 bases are TGTGCCAGCAGTCCCCCTAGCGGAGCGGGGGGGGAGTATTTT. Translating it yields CASSPPSGAGGEYF.